This record concerns one T cell receptor beta chain sequence. Its cognate antigen is unknown. This entry is derived from a study of radiation and T cells in renal cell carcinoma. About the study: Nephrectomy followed 15 Gy stereotactic body radiation by 4 weeks.

CDR1 and CDR2 from the germline V gene are SGHRS and YFSETQ. V was clipped by 2 bases and J by 4 bases; unmatched bases: 2. The CDR3 runs 13 residues. The study's findings and limits: Top tumor clonotypes rose in blood 2 weeks post-radiation, then contracted.

Repertoires were generated with immunoSEQ multiplex PCR, while TCRdb's copy carries only in-frame clones and drops some. The table records 100,000 to 150,000 clones, around 85% of them present only once. Time point noted: blood 2 weeks post-SBRT. The treatment denotes: 15 Gy SBRT to primary tumor, nephrectomy 4 weeks later. Blood was sampled at baseline, 2 weeks and 4 weeks after SBRT. The patient's renal cell carcinoma had clear cell pathology. This clonotype originated in a man between 50 and 59 years old with renal cell carcinoma. Sequences were derived from blood, sampled from a patient whose treatment included radiotherapy and nephrectomy. The chain uses TRBV5-1 and TRBJ2-5, with TRBD1 identical over 7 bases. The CDR3 loop reads CASSLTGAETQYF. The CDR3 DNA reads as TGCGCCAGCAGCTTAACAGGGGCAGAGACCCAGTACTTC.